Here is one TCR beta chain with its context. This clone's antigen is unknown. Per-base quality was not reported, and no clone a single base away is much larger than it. This record belongs to a study of cytomegalovirus exposure and HLA in healthy donors (dated by TCRdb to about 2017). About the full investigation: According to a later analysis, one platform produced both the approximately 110 validation repertoires and the 666 repertoires of the first cohort. Besides the first cohort of about 730 subjects, a separate validation cohort made up of 120 different subjects was used. To predict cytomegalovirus infection status, the study brought together high-throughput TCR immunosequencing, statistical association of individual TCRs with disease status, and machine learning. The study aimed to test whether signatures of past pathogen exposure could be identified by cataloging public T cell receptors.

Donors formed part of the validation cohort, which comprised about 120 subjects and was distinct from the first cohort of 550 to 850 subjects. What the authors observed across the whole study: It was suggested by the authors that the approach could potentially be generalized to other disease states and immunological phenotypes. Across donors, most TCR sequences were observed very rarely, whereas some public TCRs were present in many individuals. Of the cluster scores, roughly 95% were above 0 in a later analysis, which found that TCRs clustered in the first cohort also tended to co-occur in the approximately 110 validation repertoires. In vitro tests confirmed that a few of the cytomegalovirus-associated TCR beta chains recognize cytomegalovirus antigens. The study listed over 150 TCR beta chains as associated with cytomegalovirus. All 130 or so repertoires were used to score co-occurrence in the validation cohort in a later analysis, because that analysis had no HLA typing for the cohort. Cytomegalovirus status was reported to be diagnosed by the classifier with high specificity and sensitivity in both the original and validation cohorts.

The receptor library was made with the immunoSEQ multiplex PCR assay. On the study's bioinformatics: To diagnose cytomegalovirus status from the catalog of TCR beta chain sequences, a statistical classification framework was built. Drawn from immuneACCESS, this table holds only the in-frame rearrangements with V and J called that TCRdb kept. Clones are partly lost; checked studies trace under half to an unresolved V gene and leave the rest unexplained. The DNA was the basis for D and trimming; V, J and clone size are from that table. This sample lists roughly 50,000 clones; about nine tenths were detected once. About 3% of the sample belongs to the ten largest clones. Unmatched junction bases come to 5, with V trimmed by 3 bases and J by 2 bases. The germline V gene specifies KGHSH as CDR1 and LQKENI as CDR2. Measured from the cysteine to the phenylalanine, the CDR3 is 15 residues long. The only DNA kept is the CDR3, 45 bases in frame from the first base.

The TCR originated in a man between 18 and 29 years old in good health and CMV-seronegative. The sequence joins TRBV18 to TRBJ2-7, with 9 bases aligning to TRBD2. Sequenced sample: PBMCs. The CDR3 protein sequence reads: CASSPLLAGPYEQYF. In nucleotides, the sequence is TGTGCCAGCTCACCTCTGCTAGCGGGACCCTACGAGCAGTACTTC.